The 23 T cell receptor beta chains listed next were all sequenced from one sample in a study of blood T cell repertoires in COVID-19. Sequencing used immunoSEQ multiplex PCR; TCRdb keeps in-frame clones, though not all of them. In the table there are fewer than 300,000 clones, roughly 90% of which are singletons. The sequencing input was peripheral blood. The receptors stem from a woman aged 25 to 45 with COVID-19, enrolled during active disease.

The rearrangement links TRBV7-9 to TRBJ1-2; 11 nucleotides agree with TRBD1. V was clipped by 8 bases and J by 4 bases; unmatched bases: 15. Germline V CDR1 and CDR2: SEHNR, FQNEAQ (reference sequence). The CDR3 consists of 17 residues. The CDR3: CASSQARGQGDVYGYTF. DNA of the CDR3: TGTGCCAGCTCTCAAGCTCGGGGACAGGGGGACGTCTATGGCTACACCTTC.

The chain has TRBV7-9 and TRBJ1-2, with 9 bases fitting TRBD1. In germline, CDR1 is SEHNR, CDR2 FQNEAQ (reference sequence). This CDR3 has 15 amino acids. Trimming removed 4 bases from V and 7 bases from J; junction bases left unmatched: 10. The CDR3: CASSSSDRGISGYTF. CDR3 coding DNA: TGTGCCAGCAGCTCCTCAGACAGGGGGATTTCTGGCTACACCTTC.

The rearrangement joins TRBV5-1 to TRBJ1-1, with D hard to call. Germline V gene data show CDR1 as SGHRS and CDR2 as YFSETQ. V lost 0 bases and J 6 bases, leaving 9 bases between the germline ends. The CDR3 sequence is 13 residues long. The CDR3 loop is CASSLERRAEAFF. Written as DNA, the CDR3 is TGCGCCAGCAGCTTGGAGAGGCGGGCTGAAGCTTTCTTT.

On this clone itself: The junction does not match germline at one end; this may be a read error. This chain connects TRBV28 to TRBJ2-3, with 8 bases that match TRBD2. Germline CDR1 MDHEN, CDR2 SYDVKM. The CDR3 length is 13 residues. The CDR3 bases are TGTGCCAGCAGTAACGGACTAGCAGAGACGCAGTATTTT. It specifies CASSNGLAETQYF.

The chain carries TRBV11-3 and TRBJ2-2; no definite D call. Trimming removed 5 bases at V and 2 bases at J, with 3 bases between. This CDR3 has 12 amino acids. Germline lookup yields CDR1 SGHNT and CDR2 YENEEA. The CDR3 DNA reads as TGTGCCAGCAGCCCTAACACCGGGGAGCTGTTTTTT. This sequence encodes CASSPNTGELFF.

V usage is TRBV19 and J usage is TRBJ1-2; 8 positions agree with TRBD1. CDR1 and CDR2 from the germline V gene are LNHDA and SQIVND (reference sequence). The V gene end was trimmed by 5 bases and the J gene end by 4 bases; junction bases not matched to a gene: 6. This CDR3 has 14 amino acids. CDR3 residues: CASSLRGPVYGYTF. The DNA of the CDR3 is TGTGCCAGTAGTCTCAGGGGGCCGGTCTATGGCTACACCTTC.

The chain joins TRBV19 to TRBJ2-7; D remains ambiguous. CDR1 and CDR2 (germline): LNHDA, SQIVND (reference sequence). CDR3 length: 13 residues. The ends were cut back, 3 bases at V and 2 bases at J, with 8 bases in the middle. The CDR3 loop is CASSIAAAYEQYF. Written as DNA, the CDR3 is TGTGCCAGTAGTATTGCGGCAGCCTACGAGCAGTACTTC.

The rearrangement links TRBV3-1 (or the pseudogene TRBV3-2) to TRBJ1-2; D not resolved. V lost 4 bases and J 6 bases, leaving 18 bases between the germline ends. Per germline, CDR1 LGHDT and CDR2 YNNKEL (reference sequence). The CDR3 consists of 15 residues. CDR3 in DNA: TGTGCCAGCAGCCTCAAAAATCGACGGGGAAATGGCTACACCTTC. It yields the protein CASSLKNRRGNGYTF.

This rearrangement joins TRBV6-6 to TRBJ2-3; TRBD2 matches at 12 bases. The length of the CDR3 is 19 residues. Per germline, CDR1 MNHNY and CDR2 SVGAGI (reference sequence). V lost 5 bases to trimming and J lost 1 base; unmatched junction nucleotides: 13. As DNA, the CDR3 is TGTGCCAGCAGTCTTTGGACTAGCGGGGAGCTGTTCGGCACAGATACGCAGTATTTT. Translated: CASSLWTSGELFGTDTQYF.

The chain links TRBV28 to TRBJ2-5; 9 positions match TRBD1. The V and J ends lost 5 bases and 7 bases, in that order; junction bases with no gene match: 5. CDR1 and CDR2 (germline): MDHEN, SYDVKM. The CDR3 runs to 13 residues. The CDR3 reads CASSPDRGGTQYF. In nucleotides, the CDR3 is TGTGCCAGCAGTCCGGACAGGGGTGGGACCCAGTACTTC.

The chain carries TRBV7-9 and TRBJ2-2, with a weak D call TRBD2 (7 bases). V dropped 8 bases and J dropped 4 bases, with 17 bases sitting between them. The CDR3 sequence is 15 residues long. Looked up from germline, CDR1 is SEHNR and CDR2 is FQNEAQ (reference sequence). CDR3 sequence reads: CASPRGAESTGELFF. The DNA of the CDR3 is TGTGCCAGCCCCCGGGGGGCGGAATCCACCGGGGAGCTGTTTTTT.

The table lists this clone with a count of one. The chain couples TRBV2 to TRBJ1-5; D is unresolved. Trimming left V 3 bases short and J 3 bases short, with 9 bases between. CDR1 SNHLY and CDR2 FYNNEI come from the germline V gene. This CDR3 has 14 amino acids. The CDR3 DNA reads as TGTGCCAGCAGTGAGTTCGAGAACAATCAGCCCCAGCATTTT. This encodes CASSEFENNQPQHF.

This chain connects TRBV6-6 to TRBJ2-7; D is perhaps TRBD2 (6 bases). CDR1 is MNHNY, CDR2 SVGAGI, per germline (reference sequence). Deletions cut 5 bases from V and 5 bases from J, with 16 bases between. The CDR3 spans 14 residues. The CDR3 nucleotides are TGTGCCAGCAGTCTGAGGGGTCCGGGGGACGAGCAGTACTTC. Encoded protein: CASSLRGPGDEQYF.

The gene calls are TRBV11-3 and TRBJ2-1, with 8 bases aligning to TRBD1. The CDR3 extends over 17 amino acids. Unmatched junction bases numbered 10, after V lost 2 bases and J lost 4 bases. Germline loops: CDR1 SGHNT, CDR2 YENEEA. CDR3 amino acids: CASSLYPGGSGYNEQFF. The CDR3 DNA sequence: TGTGCCAGCAGCTTATACCCAGGGGGCAGTGGGTACAATGAGCAGTTCTTC.

The chain uses TRBV10-1 and TRBJ2-2; D remains ambiguous. The V and J ends lost 4 bases and 4 bases respectively, with 13 bases between them. CDR3 length: 15 residues. Germline assignment: CDR1 WNHNN and CDR2 SYGVQD (reference sequence). The CDR3 protein is CASSGDSKSTGELFF. The CDR3 nucleotides read TGCGCCAGCAGTGGAGACTCTAAATCCACCGGGGAGCTGTTTTTT.

The V gene is TRBV4-1, the J gene TRBJ2-7, with 14 bases lining up with TRBD2. The trim removed 0 bases at V and 6 bases at J, leaving 4 bases unmatched. This CDR3 has 16 residues. Germline V gene data show CDR1 as MGHRA and CDR2 as YSYEKL. CDR3 in DNA: TGCGCCAGCAGCCAAGAGACCGGGACTAGCGGGGGCGAGCAGTACTTC. Translating it yields CASSQETGTSGGEQYF.

Only a few counts were recorded for this clone. This chain joins TRBV18 and TRBJ2-2, with a weak D call TRBD1 (5 bases). Germline V gene data show CDR1 as KGHSH and CDR2 as LQKENI. The CDR3 is made up of 15 amino acids. Trimming took off 6 bases at V and 0 bases at J, with 11 bases between the two ends. The DNA of the CDR3 is TGTGCCAGCTCCCGGACAATTACGAACACCGGGGAGCTGTTTTTT. It encodes CASSRTITNTGELFF.

The gene calls are TRBV4-2 and TRBJ2-3, with 11 nucleotides matching TRBD2. The germline gives CDR1 LGHNA, CDR2 YNFKEQ. This CDR3 spans 15 amino acids. After removal of 0 bases from V and 4 bases from J, the junction contained 0 bases not matched to a gene. CDR3 in DNA: TGTGCCAGCAGCCAAGATAGCGGGGGGGCAGATACGCAGTATTTT. Residues: CASSQDSGGADTQYF.

This clone was seen once. The chain has TRBV7-2 and TRBJ1-6; perhaps TRBD1 as D (6 bases). CDR3 size: 14 residues. Trimming removed 1 base from V and 11 bases from J, with 12 bases in between. CDR1 and CDR2 (germline): SGHTA, FQGNSA. The CDR3 DNA reads as TGTGCCAGCAGCTTAGTAGGACAGAAGACACCCCTCCACTTT. Translating gives CASSLVGQKTPLHF. Variable domain in full (rest from reference TRBV7-2 and TRBJ1-6): GAGVSQSPSNKVTEKGKDVELRCDPISGHTALYWYRQSLGQGLEFLIYFQGNSAPDKSGLPSDRFSAERTGGSVSTLTIQRTQQEDSAVYLCASSLVGQKTPLHFGNGTRLTVT.

This clone was seen a single time. The chain has TRBV19 and TRBJ2-3; a weak D match, TRBD1 (6 bases). V was clipped by 2 bases and J by 2 bases, with 11 bases between them. Germline-derived CDR1 and CDR2 are LNHDA and SQIVND (reference sequence). The CDR3 consists of 15 residues. The CDR3 spells CASSISDSYTDTQYF. CDR3 sequence (DNA): TGTGCCAGTAGTATATCGGACAGCTACACAGATACGCAGTATTTT.

Only one count was recorded for this clone. The rearrangement links TRBV5-1 to TRBJ2-1; 13 bases align to TRBD2. Looked up from germline, CDR1 is SGHRS and CDR2 is YFSETQ. V dropped 2 bases and J dropped 4; count of bases not matched to a gene: 3. The CDR3 is made up of 16 amino acids. The CDR3 sequence is CASSFGLAGEYNEQFF. CDR3 nucleotide sequence: TGCGCCAGCAGCTTCGGACTAGCGGGGGAGTACAATGAGCAGTTCTTC.

The V gene is TRBV4-2, the J gene TRBJ2-4; TRBD1 agrees at 7 bases. This CDR3 region has 22 residues. Germline loops: CDR1 LGHNA, CDR2 YNFKEQ. V lost 1 base and J lost 0; bases outside the gene matches: 21. CDR3 region: CASSQGQGRGGRIDGAKNIQYF. CDR3 coding DNA: TGTGCCAGCAGCCAAGGACAGGGAAGGGGCGGAAGGATCGACGGAGCCAAAAACATTCAGTACTTC.

This clone was picked up a small number of times. The gene calls are TRBV30 and TRBJ2-7, with 8 bases fitting TRBD1. The ends lost 4 bases at V and 5 bases at J; junction bases unmatched: 10. Germline loops: CDR1 GTSNPN, CDR2 SVGIG (reference sequence). This CDR3 is built from 14 residues. This CDR3 is CAWIGPGQGDEQYF. The CDR3 DNA reads as TGTGCCTGGATCGGTCCCGGACAGGGAGACGAGCAGTACTTC.